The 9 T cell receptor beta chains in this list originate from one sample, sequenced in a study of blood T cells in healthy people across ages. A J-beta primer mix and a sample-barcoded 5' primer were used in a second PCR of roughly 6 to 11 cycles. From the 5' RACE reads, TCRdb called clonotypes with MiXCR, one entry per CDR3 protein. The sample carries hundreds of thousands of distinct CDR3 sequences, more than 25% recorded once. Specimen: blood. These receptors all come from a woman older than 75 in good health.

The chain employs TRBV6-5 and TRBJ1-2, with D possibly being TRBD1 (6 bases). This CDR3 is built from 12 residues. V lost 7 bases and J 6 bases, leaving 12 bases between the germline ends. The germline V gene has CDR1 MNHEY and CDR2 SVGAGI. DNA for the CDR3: TGTGCCAGCACCACCACAGGGAATGGCTACACCTTC. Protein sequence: CASTTTGNGYTF.

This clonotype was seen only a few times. CDR3 nucleotides: TGCAGTGCTAGAGAGGAGTCTCGACAGGGAAGAATTTTTCTGTATCAGCCCCAGCATTTT. It codes for CSAREESRQGRIFLYQPQHF. The rearrangement joins TRBV20-1 to TRBJ1-5, with 7 bases fitting TRBD1. Germline trimming cut 0 bases from V and 5 bases from J; bases unmatched to any gene: 22. The CDR3 runs 20 residues. From germline, CDR1 is DFQATT and CDR2 SNEGSKA (reference sequence).

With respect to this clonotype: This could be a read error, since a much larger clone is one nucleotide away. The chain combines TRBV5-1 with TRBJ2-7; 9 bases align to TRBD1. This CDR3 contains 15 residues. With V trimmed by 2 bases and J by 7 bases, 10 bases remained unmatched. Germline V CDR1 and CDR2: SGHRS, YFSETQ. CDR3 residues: CASSFGGTGSREQYF. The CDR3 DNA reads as TGCGCCAGCAGCTTTGGAGGGACAGGGTCAAGGGAGCAGTACTTC.

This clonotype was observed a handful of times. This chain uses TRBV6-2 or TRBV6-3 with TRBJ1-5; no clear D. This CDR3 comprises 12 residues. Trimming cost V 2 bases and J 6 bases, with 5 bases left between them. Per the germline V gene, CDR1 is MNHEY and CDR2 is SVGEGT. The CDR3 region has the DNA TGTGCCAGCAGTTACATCAGTCAGCCCCAGCATTTT. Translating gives CASSYISQPQHF.

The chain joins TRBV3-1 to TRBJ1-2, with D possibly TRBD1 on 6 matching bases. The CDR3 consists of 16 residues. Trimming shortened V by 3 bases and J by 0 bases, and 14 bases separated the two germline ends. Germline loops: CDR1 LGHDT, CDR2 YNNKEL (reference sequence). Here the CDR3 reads CASSHHKTGPNYGYTF. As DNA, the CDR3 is TGTGCCAGCAGCCACCACAAGACAGGCCCTAACTATGGCTACACCTTC.

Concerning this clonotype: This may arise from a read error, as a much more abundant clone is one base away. CDR3 sequence: CASRDSGTYNEQYF. In DNA, the CDR3 is TGCGCCAGCAGGGATTCCGGGACCTACAATGAGCAGTACTTC. The chain joins TRBV10-2 to TRBJ2-5; tentatively, D is TRBD1 or TRBD2 (5 bases each). V dropped 6 bases and J dropped 11 bases, with 22 bases sitting between them. From germline, CDR1 is WSHSY and CDR2 SAAADI. This CDR3 comprises 14 residues.

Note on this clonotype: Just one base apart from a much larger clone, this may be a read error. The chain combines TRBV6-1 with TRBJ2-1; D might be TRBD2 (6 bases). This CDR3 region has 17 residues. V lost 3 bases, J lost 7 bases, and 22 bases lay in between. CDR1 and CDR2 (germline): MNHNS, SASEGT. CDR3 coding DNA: TGTGCCAGCAGTGAGTACCGGCGTACTAGCCGGTTTAATGAGCAGTTCTTC. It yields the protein CASSEYRRTSRFNEQFF.

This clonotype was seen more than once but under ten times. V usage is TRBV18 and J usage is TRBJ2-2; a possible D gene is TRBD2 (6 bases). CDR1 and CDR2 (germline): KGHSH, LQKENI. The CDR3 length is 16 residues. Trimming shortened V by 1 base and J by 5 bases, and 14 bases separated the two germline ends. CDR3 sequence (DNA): TGTGCCAGCTCACCACAGGGACTTTCCATGACCGGGGAGCTGTTTTTT. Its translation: CASSPQGLSMTGELFF.

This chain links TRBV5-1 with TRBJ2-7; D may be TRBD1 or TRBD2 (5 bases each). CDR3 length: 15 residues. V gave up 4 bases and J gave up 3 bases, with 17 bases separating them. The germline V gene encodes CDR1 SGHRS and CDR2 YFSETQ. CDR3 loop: CASSIRDGSIYEQYF. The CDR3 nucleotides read TGCGCCAGCAGCATCCGGGACGGCTCCATCTACGAGCAGTACTTC. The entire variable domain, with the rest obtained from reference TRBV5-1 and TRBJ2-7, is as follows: KAGVTQTPRYLIKTRGQQVTLSCSPISGHRSVSWYQQTPGQGLQFLFEYFSETQRNKGNFPGRFSGRQFSNSRSEMNVSTLELGDSALYLCASSIRDGSIYEQYFGPGTRLTVT.